The TCR beta chain described here comes from a study of shared T cell receptors in the human thymus. V lost 1 base to trimming and J lost 3 bases; unmatched junction nucleotides: 9. This CDR3 spans 15 amino acids. In germline, CDR1 is GTSNPN, CDR2 SVGIG (reference sequence). Here immunoSEQ multiplex PCR was the method, and the copy in TCRdb shows in-frame clones only, minus some. The data show about 660,000 clones, with around 87% seen just once and approximately 0.01% held by the top ten. This same sample was also part of a study on human thymus T cells.

The chain recombines TRBV30 with TRBJ2-7; TRBD2 agrees at 7 bases. What was sequenced was thymocytes. The receptor was derived from a boy under two years old with a congenital heart defect. The CDR3 here is CAWSGRTRSLYEQYF. CDR3 DNA sequence: TGTGCCTGGAGTGGGCGGACTAGATCGCTCTACGAGCAGTACTTC.